One TCR beta chain is described in this entry. The antigen remains undetermined. The sample belongs to a study of T cell responses to AZD1222 COVID-19 vaccine. Regarding the study as a whole: The donor cohort was predominantly white British with a female majority, and clonal diversity may have been underestimated. Only six or seven AZD1222 recipients tested seropositive at baseline. Reportedly, close to half of spike-specific TCRs are directed against unmutated variant regions. After the peak T cell response, and only then, were repertoires sampled.

TCRdb keeps only in-frame clones here, not all; method: immunoSEQ multiplex PCR. The sample records about 150,000 clones, under 95% being singletons. This sample comprised peripheral blood, obtained on day 0 of AZD1222 vaccination. The sequence came from an adult in good health.

The CDR3 region is CASRYTGSSNQPQHF. CDR3 nucleotide sequence: TGTGCCAGCAGATATACAGGGTCGAGCAATCAGCCCCAGCATTTT. This sequence joins TRBV7-2 and TRBJ1-5; a weak D match, TRBD1 (6 bases). Germline-derived CDR1 and CDR2 are SGHTA and FQGNSA. V was pared by 6 bases and J by 1 base, with 13 bases between. The CDR3 consists of 15 residues.